This TCR beta chain was found in a study of shared clonotypes between healthy human individuals. As for the study in general: CD4 naive and memory got three plates each, CD8 naive two, CD8 memory one.

Assay used: immunoSEQ multiplex PCR; TCRdb lists only in-frame clones, some missing. This table holds nearly 600,000 clones, roughly 95% found once. Findings and caveats of the study: Around 5% was the fraction of naive CD4 clonotypes found shared across a handful of donors.

CD45RO-negative, CCR7-selected cells formed the naive CD8 fraction, which excluded terminally differentiated effector memory CD45RA+ cells. About this clone: Its antigen is unknown.

The CDR3 runs 15 residues. V was clipped by 1 base and J by 0 bases, with 9 bases between them. Per germline, CDR1 LNHNV and CDR2 YYDKDF (reference sequence). This chain connects TRBV15 to TRBJ1-2; D is unclear. Sequencing was done on a sample of naive CD8+ T cells sorted from blood. The clonotype was recovered from a woman under 40 in good health. The CDR3 DNA reads TGTGCCACCAGCAGAGCCCAGGATACTAACTATGGCTACACCTTC. Translating it yields CATSRAQDTNYGYTF. The variable domain in full, with the rest retrieved from reference TRBV15 and TRBJ1-2, is DAMVIQNPRYQVTQFGKPVTLSCSQTLNHNVMYWYQQKSSQAPKLLFHYYDKDFNNEADTPDNFQSRRPNTSFCFLDIRSPGLGDTAMYLCATSRAQDTNYGYTFGSGTRLTVV.